The 14 T cell receptor beta chains reported below all come from one sample, sequenced in a study of shared clonotypes between healthy human individuals. Repertoires were generated with immunoSEQ multiplex PCR, while TCRdb's copy carries only in-frame clones and drops some. This table has around 500,000 clones, less than 80% appearing once. Sequencing was performed on PBMCs. These receptors came from a woman aged 40 to 49 in good health. Some clones in this sample may be carry-over from other donors' samples.

V is TRBV11-3 and J is TRBJ2-2, with TRBD1 matching 7 bases. The CDR3 contains 13 residues. Germline V gene data show CDR1 as SGHNT and CDR2 as YENEEA. The V gene end was trimmed by 5 bases and the J gene end by 6 bases; junction bases not matched to a gene: 3. The CDR3 spells CASSVTGSGELFF. The CDR3 bases are TGTGCCAGCAGCGTGACAGGGTCCGGGGAGCTGTTTTTT. The full variable domain, completed using reference TRBV11-3 and TRBJ2-2, is EAGVVQSPRYKIIEKKQPVAFWCNPISGHNTLYWYLQNLGQGPELLIRYENEEAVDDSQLPKDRFSAERLKGVDSTLKIQPAELGDSAVYLCASSVTGSGELFFGEGSRLTVL.

This clone occurred once. Sequence at one end of the junction differs from germline and may be a read error. The rearrangement uses TRBV6-6 and TRBJ1-1; D gene uncertain. Germline V gene lookup returns CDR1 MNHNY and CDR2 SVGAGI (reference sequence). There are 13 residues in the CDR3. The CDR3 is CASTGRENTEAVF. The CDR3 coding sequence is TGTGCCAGCACCGGCCGAGAGAACACTGAAGCTGTCTTT.

This clone turned up a few times. The rearrangement uses TRBV7-8 and TRBJ2-5; the D is unclear. The CDR3 consists of 13 residues. Trimming shortened V by 9 bases and J by 0 bases, and 11 bases separated the two germline ends. Per germline, CDR1 SGHVS and CDR2 FQNEAQ. CDR3 in DNA: TGTGCCAGTGGAAAGGCCAACCAAGAGACCCAGTACTTC. The encoded protein is CASGKANQETQYF. Complete variable domain (other parts from reference TRBV7-8 and TRBJ2-5): GAGVSQSPRYKVAKRGQDVALRCDPISGHVSLFWYQQALGQGPEFLTYFQNEAQLDKSGLPSDRFFAERPEGSVSTLKIQRTQQEDSAVYLCASGKANQETQYFGPGTRLLVL.

This clone has more than one count but fewer than ten. Other DNA sequences of this sample code for an identical CDR3. This chain joins TRBV9 and TRBJ2-2, with D hard to call. Deletions cut 1 base from V and 5 bases from J, with 0 bases between. CDR3 length: 11 residues. Germline V CDR1 and CDR2: SGDLS, YYNGEE. The CDR3 loop reads CASSVTGELFF. In nucleotides, the CDR3 is TGTGCCAGCAGCGTAACCGGGGAGCTGTTTTTT.

The rearrangement joins TRBV5-4 to TRBJ2-7, with D unclear. In germline, CDR1 is SGHNT, CDR2 YYREEE (reference sequence). The CDR3 covers 12 residues. Trimming took off 0 bases at V and 6 bases at J, with 7 bases between the two ends. CDR3 sequence: CASSLGEGEQYF. The CDR3 DNA sequence: TGTGCCAGCAGCTTGGGGGAAGGCGAGCAGTACTTC.

The chain joins TRBV5-4 to TRBJ2-1, with D tentatively TRBD2 (6 bases). V was shortened by 1 base and J by 7 bases, with 9 bases between the two germline ends. Germline V lookup: CDR1 SGHNT, CDR2 YYREEE (reference sequence). The CDR3 length is 13 residues. DNA of the CDR3: TGTGCCAGCAGCTTGTCCGGGACTAATGAGCAGTTCTTC. Residues: CASSLSGTNEQFF.

The chain uses TRBV7-2 and TRBJ2-5; weak D call: TRBD2 (5 bases). The V gene's germline CDR1 is SGHTA and CDR2 FQGNSA. Trimming took off 0 bases at V and 0 bases at J, with 5 bases between the two ends. This CDR3 spans 14 amino acids. CDR3 amino acids: CASSLAGDQETQYF. The CDR3, as DNA: TGTGCCAGCAGCTTAGCGGGAGACCAAGAGACCCAGTACTTC.

In this sample, this clone turned up a few times. The rearrangement joins TRBV4-2 to TRBJ2-7, with 7 bases that match TRBD1. There are 15 residues in the CDR3. V gave up 4 bases and J gave up 0 bases; unmatched junction bases: 6. Germline lookup yields CDR1 LGHNA and CDR2 YNFKEQ. This chain's CDR3 is CASSPFDRASYEQYF. CDR3 in DNA: TGTGCCAGCAGCCCGTTCGACAGGGCCTCCTACGAGCAGTACTTC.

This chain links TRBV10-3 with TRBJ2-7; 10 bases align to TRBD1. V shed 7 bases and J 2 bases; nucleotides not matched to a gene: 5. The germline CDR1 and CDR2 sequences are ENHRY and SYGVKD. This CDR3 spans 14 amino acids. CDR3 nucleotide sequence: TGTGCCATCAATCTGGGACAGGGGCCCTACGAGCAGTACTTC. As protein: CAINLGQGPYEQYF.

V gene TRBV5-4 combines with J gene TRBJ1-5; no firm D call. There are 14 residues in the CDR3. From germline, CDR1 is SGHNT and CDR2 YYREEE (reference sequence). V was shortened by 1 base and J by 4 bases, with 9 bases between the two germline ends. CDR3 coding DNA: TGTGCCAGCAGCTTGAACCCTGGAAATCAGCCCCAGCATTTT. Its protein is CASSLNPGNQPQHF.

This chain uses TRBV4-3 with TRBJ1-2; tentatively, D is TRBD1 (5 bases). Between the trimmed V and J ends, which lost 0 bases and 7 bases, there was a span of 15 bases. CDR3 size: 15 residues. Germline CDR1 LGHNA, CDR2 YSLEER. The CDR3 DNA reads TGCGCCAGCAGCCAAGATATCGCGGGGGTAGGTGGCTACACCTTC. Its protein is CASSQDIAGVGGYTF.

The rearrangement joins TRBV6-5 to TRBJ2-5; D remains ambiguous. The CDR3 contains 12 residues. V was trimmed by 2 bases and J by 7 bases, leaving 8 bases between them. Germline V gene data show CDR1 as MNHEY and CDR2 as SVGAGI. CDR3 sequence: CASSYPSGTQYF. DNA of the CDR3: TGTGCCAGCAGTTACCCGAGTGGGACCCAGTACTTC.

V gene TRBV6-1 combines with J gene TRBJ1-4; no clear D. The germline V gene encodes CDR1 MNHNS and CDR2 SASEGT. CDR3 size: 14 residues. Between the trimmed V and J ends, which lost 6 bases and 8 bases, there was a span of 16 bases. CDR3 residues: CASSYLAGKEKLFF. DNA for the CDR3: TGTGCCAGCAGCTACCTAGCCGGCAAGGAAAAACTGTTTTTT.

The V gene is TRBV11-2, the J gene TRBJ2-1; no definite D call. V was cut by 0 bases and J by 2 bases, with 5 bases left in between. The CDR3 is 14 amino acids. The V gene's germline CDR1 is SGHAT and CDR2 FQNNGV. DNA of the CDR3: TGTGCCAGCAGCTTAGAGACTGCCTACAATGAGCAGTTCTTC. It is translated as CASSLETAYNEQFF.